This record concerns one TCR beta chain sequence. Its antigen is currently unknown. Semi-nested PCR with Nested Universal Primer A followed constant-region reverse priming of full-length variable regions. Using its own MiXCR run on the 5' RACE reads, TCRdb lists one record per CDR3 protein. The sample shows some 62,000 distinct CDR3 sequences, under 25% of them seen only once. Whole-study results and caveats: Tumor memory CD4+ T cell TCR gene usage clustered with blood and lymph node memory CD4+ cells and lymph node naive CD4+ cells. Larger-cohort validation covered only one TCR beta V-J rearrangement.

CD4+CD45RO+CD25- cells were isolated as memory CD4+ T cells. This CDR3 comprises 13 residues. Germline lookup yields CDR1 MNHEY and CDR2 SVGAGI. The germline V and J ends were trimmed by 3 bases and 9 bases, with 14 bases remaining between them. The genes are TRBV6-5 and TRBJ1-1; D gene unclear. This sequence was found in a female donor with breast cancer. What was sequenced was memory CD4+ T cells sorted from a lymph node. Subset defined: memory CD4+ T cells, CD4+CD45RO+CD25-. The CDR3 spells CASSYKGPDQAFF. In DNA form, the CDR3 reads TGTGCCAGCAGTTATAAGGGCCCAGACCAAGCTTTCTTT.